The next 8 T cell receptor beta chains were all read from a single sample in a study of blood T cell repertoires in COVID-19 (dated by TCRdb to 2018 to 2021). Library method: the immunoSEQ multiplex PCR assay. TCRdb mirrors the immuneACCESS table, restricted to in-frame sequences. Some clones are absent from its copies; in checked studies, under half trace to an unresolved V gene, and the reason for the others is unknown. Here the sample has approximately 150,000 clones; approximately 81% occur a single time. The ten most abundant clones make up about 2.6% of the sample. The sequenced sample consisted of peripheral blood. The origin of the receptors is a human donor with acute or convalescent COVID-19. The donor label of this sample is uncertain.

This clone appeared once. The V call is TRBV6-5, the J call TRBJ1-2; 7 bases agree with TRBD1. The germline V gene encodes CDR1 MNHEY and CDR2 SVGAGI. This CDR3 has 12 amino acids. Trimming removed 8 bases from V and 4 bases from J; junction bases left unmatched: 4. The CDR3 loop reads CASQDRVYGYTF. The DNA for the CDR3 is TGTGCCAGCCAAGACAGGGTCTATGGCTACACCTTC.

The rearrangement joins TRBV4-2 to TRBJ1-4; the match to TRBD1 covers 9 bases. The CDR3 spans 16 residues. The germline gives CDR1 LGHNA, CDR2 YNFKEQ. Unmatched junction bases numbered 5, after V lost 1 base and J lost 5 bases. The CDR3 nucleotides read TGTGCCAGCAGCCAAGTGCCGACAGGGGGGAATGAAAAACTGTTTTTT. This encodes CASSQVPTGGNEKLFF.

This chain joins TRBV9 and TRBJ2-2; a possible D gene is TRBD2 (6 bases). The CDR3 loop spans 16 amino acids. V gave up 0 bases and J gave up 7 bases, with 16 bases separating them. Germline V gene data show CDR1 as SGDLS and CDR2 as YYNGEE. The CDR3 DNA follows: TGTGCCAGCAGCGTAGAAACGGGGGATCGCGGCGGGGAGCTGTTTTTT. Its translation: CASSVETGDRGGELFF.

The rearrangement joins TRBV7-2 to TRBJ1-2; perhaps TRBD1 as D (5 bases). Germline lookup yields CDR1 SGHTA and CDR2 FQGNSA. The germline V and J ends were trimmed by 2 bases and 3 bases, with 13 bases remaining between them. The CDR3 extends over 15 amino acids. The CDR3: CASSLNWGDYYGYTF. The CDR3, as DNA: TGTGCCAGCAGCTTAAATTGGGGGGATTACTATGGCTACACCTTC.

In DNA form, the CDR3 reads TGTGCCAGCAGTAAGGACAGGAGAAACGCCGGGGAGCTGTTTTTT. It codes for CASSKDRRNAGELFF. The rearrangement links TRBV6-2 or TRBV6-3 to TRBJ2-2; TRBD1 aligns across 7 bases. V shed 5 bases, J shed 6 bases, and the junction held 9 bases outside the gene matches. Germline loops: CDR1 MNHEY, CDR2 SVGEGT. The CDR3 covers 15 residues.

The genes are TRBV24-1 and TRBJ1-4; 9 nucleotides match TRBD1. After removal of 4 bases from V and 9 bases from J, the junction contained 5 bases not matched to a gene. Per the germline V gene, CDR1 is KGHDR and CDR2 is SFDVKD. The CDR3 runs 14 residues. CDR3 sequence reads: CATSDPGTGKKLFF. CDR3 DNA sequence: TGTGCCACCAGTGACCCCGGGACAGGGAAAAAACTGTTTTTT.

The V and J genes are TRBV20-1 and TRBJ1-1; D ambiguous. V shed 3 bases and J shed 4 bases, with 15 bases lying between them. Germline assignment: CDR1 DFQATT and CDR2 SNEGSKA (reference sequence). The CDR3 consists of 14 residues. The CDR3 loop reads CSASRAGLSTEAFF. CDR3 DNA: TGCAGTGCTAGTAGGGCGGGATTAAGCACTGAAGCTTTCTTT.

The J gene is TRBJ2-3, the V gene TRBV29-1, with TRBD1 matching 7 bases. CDR1 SQVTM and CDR2 ANQGSEA come from the germline V gene. The ends lost 6 bases at V and 0 bases at J; junction bases unmatched: 15. This CDR3 is 17 amino acids long. CDR3 DNA sequence: TGCAGCGTGGAGAAATGGGACAGCGAATTTAGCACAGATACGCAGTATTTT. This gives the protein CSVEKWDSEFSTDTQYF.